This T cell receptor (beta chain) stems from a study of T cell clonality in common variable immunodeficiency. The CDR3 contains 16 residues. CDR1 is MNHNS, CDR2 SASEGT, per germline. V shed 4 bases and J shed 0 bases, with 13 bases lying between them. This clone has only a few counts. Its specificity is unknown. Read data end 3 residues before the CDR3 end; the end is taken from the germline J gene. Assay: immunoSEQ multiplex PCR; the TCRdb copy retains only in-frame clones and omits some. Captured here are some 25,000 clones, none seen once; the top ten comprise approximately 10%. Broader study findings: In common variable immunodeficiency, TCR beta chains reportedly carried fewer deletions and N-nucleotide insertions. CVID subjects had higher TCRbeta clonality than healthy controls, most marked in about a third.

The origin of this receptor is a human donor with common variable immunodeficiency. Sequencing was performed on peripheral blood mononuclear cells. The J gene is TRBJ1-3, the V gene TRBV6-1; D remains unclear. CDR3 DNA, as far as it was read: TGTGCCAGCAGTGTCGAACTCTTGATCTCTGGAAACACC. Encoded protein: CASSVELLISGNT. The complete CDR3 reads CASSVELLISGNTIYF.